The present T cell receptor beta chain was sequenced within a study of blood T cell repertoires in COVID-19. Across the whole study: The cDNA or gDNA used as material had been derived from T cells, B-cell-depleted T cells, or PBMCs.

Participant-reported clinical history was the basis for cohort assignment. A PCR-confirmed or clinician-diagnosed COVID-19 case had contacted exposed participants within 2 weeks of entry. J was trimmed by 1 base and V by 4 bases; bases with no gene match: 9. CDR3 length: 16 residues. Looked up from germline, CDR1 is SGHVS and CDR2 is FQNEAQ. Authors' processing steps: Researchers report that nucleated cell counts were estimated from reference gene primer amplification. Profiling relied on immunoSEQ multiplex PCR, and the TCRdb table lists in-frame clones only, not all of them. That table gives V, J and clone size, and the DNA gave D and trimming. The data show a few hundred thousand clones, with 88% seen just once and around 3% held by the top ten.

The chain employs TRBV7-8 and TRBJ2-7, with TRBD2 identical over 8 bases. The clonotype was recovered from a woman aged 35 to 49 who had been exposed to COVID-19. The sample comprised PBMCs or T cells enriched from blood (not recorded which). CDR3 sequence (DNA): TGTGCCAGCAGCTCGCCCCGTAGCGGGGTGTCCTACGAGCAGTACTTC. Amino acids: CASSSPRSGVSYEQYF.